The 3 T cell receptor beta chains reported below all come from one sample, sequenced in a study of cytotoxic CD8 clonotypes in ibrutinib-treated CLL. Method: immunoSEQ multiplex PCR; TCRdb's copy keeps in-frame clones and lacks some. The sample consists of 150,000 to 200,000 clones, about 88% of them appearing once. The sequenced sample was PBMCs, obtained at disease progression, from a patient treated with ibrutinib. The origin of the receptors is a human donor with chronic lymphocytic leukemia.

CDR3 nucleotide sequence: TGTGCCAGCAGTTACGGTTCGGTGAACACTGAAGCTTTCTTT. It translates to CASSYGSVNTEAFF. The chain couples TRBV6-6 to TRBJ1-1; D ambiguous. The germline gives CDR1 MNHNY, CDR2 SVGAGI (reference sequence). The CDR3 runs to 14 residues. The V end lost 2 bases, the J end lost 0 bases, and 7 bases lay between the germline ends.

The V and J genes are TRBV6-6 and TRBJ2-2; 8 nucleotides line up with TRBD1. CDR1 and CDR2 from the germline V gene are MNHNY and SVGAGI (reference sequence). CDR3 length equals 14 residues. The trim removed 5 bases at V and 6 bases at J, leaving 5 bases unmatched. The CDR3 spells CASSGQGGAGELFF. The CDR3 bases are TGTGCCAGCAGTGGACAGGGAGGAGCCGGGGAGCTGTTTTTT.

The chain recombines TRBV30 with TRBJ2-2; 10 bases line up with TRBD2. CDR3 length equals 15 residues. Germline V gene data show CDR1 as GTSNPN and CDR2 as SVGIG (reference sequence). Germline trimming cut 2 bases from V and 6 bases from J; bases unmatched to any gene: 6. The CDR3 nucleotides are TGTGCCTGGAGTATTCTAGCGGGAGTCCCCGGGGAGCTGTTTTTT. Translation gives CAWSILAGVPGELFF. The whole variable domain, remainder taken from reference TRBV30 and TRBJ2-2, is SQTIHQWPATLVQPVGSPLSLECTVEGTSNPNLYWYRQAAGRGLQLLFYSVGIGQISSEVPQNLSASRPQDRQFILSSKKLLLSDSGFYLCAWSILAGVPGELFFGEGSRLTVL.